Ten or more counts support the clone carrying this T cell receptor beta chain. The antigen remains unidentified. The sample belongs to a study of neurological immune-mediated disorders. Germline loops: CDR1 DFQATT, CDR2 SNEGSKA (reference sequence). Between the trimmed V and J ends, which lost 3 bases and 1 base, there was a span of 4 bases. The CDR3 loop spans 11 amino acids. Each CDR3 protein is one row after TCRdb ran MiXCR on the 5' RACE reads. The sample lists about 120,000 distinct CDR3 sequences; about 3.2% were seen once. Study conclusions and caveats: Sharing of CDR3 amino acid sequences among expanded clones across subjects was absent, suggesting private repertoires in all groups.

Sequencing was done on a sample of PBMCs. The J gene is TRBJ2-7, the V gene TRBV20-1; D gene unclear. This clonotype was sampled from a woman aged 25 to 39 with multiple sclerosis. In nucleotides, the CDR3 is TGCAGTGCTAGCCAGTCCTACGAGCAGTACTTC. This sequence encodes CSASQSYEQYF.